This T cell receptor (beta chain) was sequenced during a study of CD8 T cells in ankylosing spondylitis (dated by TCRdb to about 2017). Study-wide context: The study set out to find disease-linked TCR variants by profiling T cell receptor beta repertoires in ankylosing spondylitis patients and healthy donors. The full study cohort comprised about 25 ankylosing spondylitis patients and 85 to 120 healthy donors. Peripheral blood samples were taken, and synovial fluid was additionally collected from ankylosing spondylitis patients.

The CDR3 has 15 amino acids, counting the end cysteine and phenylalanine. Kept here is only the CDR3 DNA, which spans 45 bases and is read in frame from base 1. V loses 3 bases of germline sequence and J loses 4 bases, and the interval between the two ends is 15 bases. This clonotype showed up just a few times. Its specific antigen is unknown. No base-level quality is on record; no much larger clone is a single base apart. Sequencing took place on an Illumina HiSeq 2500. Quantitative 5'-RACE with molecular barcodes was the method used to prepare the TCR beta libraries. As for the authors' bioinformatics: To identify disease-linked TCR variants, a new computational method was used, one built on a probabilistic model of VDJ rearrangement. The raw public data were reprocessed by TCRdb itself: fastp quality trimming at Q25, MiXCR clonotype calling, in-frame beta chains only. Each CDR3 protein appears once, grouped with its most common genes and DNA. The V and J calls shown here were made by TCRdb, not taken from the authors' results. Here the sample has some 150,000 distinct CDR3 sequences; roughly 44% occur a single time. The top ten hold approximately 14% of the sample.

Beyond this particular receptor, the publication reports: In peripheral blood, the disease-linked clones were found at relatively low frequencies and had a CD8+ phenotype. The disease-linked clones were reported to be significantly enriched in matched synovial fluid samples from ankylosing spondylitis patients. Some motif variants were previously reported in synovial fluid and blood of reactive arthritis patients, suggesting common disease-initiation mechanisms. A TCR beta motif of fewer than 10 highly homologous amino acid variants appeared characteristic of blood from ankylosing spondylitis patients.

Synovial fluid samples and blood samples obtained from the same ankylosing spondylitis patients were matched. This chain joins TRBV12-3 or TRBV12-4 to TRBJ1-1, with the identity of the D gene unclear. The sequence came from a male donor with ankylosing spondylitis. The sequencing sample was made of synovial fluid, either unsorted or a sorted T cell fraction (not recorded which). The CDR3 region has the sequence CASSLAWEEGTEAFF. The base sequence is TGTGCCAGCAGTTTGGCTTGGGAGGAGGGCACTGAAGCTTTCTTT.